The 11 T cell receptor beta chains below come from one sample, sequenced in a study of T cells in Graves' hyperthyroidism and ophthalmopathy. RNA transcripts gave rise to amplified TCR beta CDR3 regions. When the TCR CDR3 underwent first-round RT-PCR, the HTBI primer set was used. TCRdb re-derived calls from the multiplex PCR reads in MiXCR, one entry per CDR3 protein. The sample records about 640,000 distinct CDR3 sequences, less than 25% being singletons. The sample consisted of blood. The receptor set was obtained from a man under 40 with Graves' ophthalmopathy.

The CDR3 DNA sequence: TGTGCCAGCAGTGTTCAGTTGTACGAGCAGTACTTC. Encoded protein: CASSVQLYEQYF. The rearrangement links TRBV2 to TRBJ2-7; D gene uncertain. This CDR3 is 12 amino acids long. Trimming stripped 4 bases from V and 4 bases from J, with 8 bases between. The germline gives CDR1 SNHLY, CDR2 FYNNEI.

Many counts were recorded for this clonotype. The rearrangement links TRBV7-2 to TRBJ1-5, with D uncertain. The germline gives CDR1 SGHTA, CDR2 FQGNSA. This CDR3 spans 15 amino acids. The ends were cut back, 0 bases at V and 1 base at J, with 7 bases in the middle. The CDR3 region has the DNA TGTGCCAGCAGCTTAGCGGCAGAAAGCAATCAGCCCCAGCATTTT. This translates into CASSLAAESNQPQHF.

This clonotype has ten or more counts. The chain is built from TRBV28 and TRBJ1-5; D not resolved. CDR1 MDHEN and CDR2 SYDVKM come from the germline V gene. Trimming took 8 bases from V and 5 from J, leaving 13 bases between them. This CDR3 is built from 13 residues. The CDR3 DNA reads as TGTGCCAGCCTCGCCAGCCGCTATCAGCCCCAGCATTTT. It codes for CASLASRYQPQHF.

A few counts support this clonotype. This rearrangement joins TRBV20-1 to TRBJ1-6, with D tentatively TRBD1 (5 bases). Germline V CDR1 and CDR2: DFQATT, SNEGSKA (reference sequence). The CDR3 has 16 residues. V lost 6 bases and J 7 bases, leaving 22 bases between the germline ends. The CDR3 nucleotides read TGCAGTGCGCGTTCTGTGGGGGAATCCGGGAATTCACCCCTCCACTTT. It is translated as CSARSVGESGNSPLHF.

The chain has TRBV15 and TRBJ1-6, with 8 bases matching TRBD1. V trimming: 5 bases; J trimming: 8 bases; junction bases outside the gene matches: 5. The CDR3 loop spans 14 amino acids. The germline V gene has CDR1 LNHNV and CDR2 YYDKDF (reference sequence). Here the CDR3 reads CATSAGGRYSPLHF. The DNA for the CDR3 is TGTGCCACCAGCGCAGGGGGCCGGTATTCACCCCTCCACTTT.

This clonotype turned up a few times. The chain combines TRBV7-9 with TRBJ1-3; D might be TRBD1 (5 bases). Trimming left V 5 bases short and J 0 bases short, with 8 bases between. Per the germline V gene, CDR1 is SEHNR and CDR2 is FQNEAQ (reference sequence). CDR3 size: 14 residues. CDR3 in DNA: TGTGCCAGCAGCGGGGGATTCTCTGGAAACACCATATATTTT. Translated, it gives CASSGGFSGNTIYF. Filled out from reference TRBV7-9 and TRBJ1-3, the complete variable domain reads DTGVSQNPRHKITKRGQNVTFRCDPISEHNRLYWYRQTLGQGPEFLTYFQNEAQLEKSRLLSDRFSAERPKGSFSTLEIQRTEQGDSAMYLCASSGGFSGNTIYFGEGSWLTVV.

The chain joins TRBV19 to TRBJ2-3; TRBD2 aligns across 12 bases. Per germline, CDR1 LNHDA and CDR2 SQIVND (reference sequence). CDR3 length: 15 amino acids. The ends lost 6 bases at V and 3 bases at J; junction bases unmatched: 4. Written as DNA, the CDR3 is TGTGCCAGTAGCAGACTAGCGGGAGCAACAGATACGCAGTATTTT. Its protein product is CASSRLAGATDTQYF.

There are many counts of this clonotype. The CDR3 DNA reads TGTGCCAGCAGGTCCGGGGAGTCCTACGAGCAGTACTTC. Protein sequence: CASRSGESYEQYF. This chain links TRBV28 with TRBJ2-7, with D perhaps TRBD2 (5 bases). V was cut by 6 bases and J by 1 base, with 10 bases left in between. CDR3 length: 13 amino acids. Germline V lookup: CDR1 MDHEN, CDR2 SYDVKM.

V gene TRBV5-6 combines with J gene TRBJ1-1; unclear D gene. The CDR3 is 14 amino acids. CDR1 and CDR2 from the germline V gene are SGHDT and YYEEEE. V lost 3 bases and J 4 bases, leaving 13 bases between the germline ends. This CDR3 is CASSWGGEGTEAFF. The CDR3 DNA follows: TGTGCCAGCAGCTGGGGTGGGGAGGGCACTGAAGCTTTCTTT.

This clonotype was detected ten times or more. The V and J genes are TRBV11-2 and TRBJ2-7; TRBD1 might be the D (6 bases). Germline lookup yields CDR1 SGHAT and CDR2 FQNNGV. The CDR3 contains 14 residues. V gave up 6 bases and J gave up 1 base, with 13 bases separating them. CDR3 in DNA: TGTGCCAGCAGGATATGGGACAAATCCTACGAGCAGTACTTC. Its protein is CASRIWDKSYEQYF.

In its sample, this clonotype was seen many times. The chain is built from TRBV7-8 and TRBJ2-3; 11 nucleotides line up with TRBD2. The CDR3 spans 19 residues. Germline V gene lookup returns CDR1 SGHVS and CDR2 FQNEAQ. J gave up 3 bases and V 3 bases, and 14 bases lay outside the gene matches. The CDR3 nucleotides are TGTGCCAGCAGCTTCCTTGGAGTAGCGGGAGGGTTCGAGACAGATACGCAGTATTTT. Amino acid sequence: CASSFLGVAGGFETDTQYF.